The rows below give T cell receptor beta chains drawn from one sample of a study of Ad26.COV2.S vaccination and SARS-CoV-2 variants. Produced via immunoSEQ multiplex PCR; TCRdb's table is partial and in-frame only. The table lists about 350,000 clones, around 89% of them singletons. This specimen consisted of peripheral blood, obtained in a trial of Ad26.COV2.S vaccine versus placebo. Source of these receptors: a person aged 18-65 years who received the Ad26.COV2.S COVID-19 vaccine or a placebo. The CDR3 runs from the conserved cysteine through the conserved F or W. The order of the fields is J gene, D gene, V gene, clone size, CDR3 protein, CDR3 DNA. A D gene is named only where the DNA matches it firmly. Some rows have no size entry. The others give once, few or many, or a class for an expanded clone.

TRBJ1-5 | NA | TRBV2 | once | CASRRQVASNQPQHF | TGTGCCAGCAGGAGACAGGTCGCTAGCAATCAGCCCCAGCATTTT
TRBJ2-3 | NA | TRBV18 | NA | CASSPAGPTDTQYF | TGTGCCAGCTCACCGGCAGGGCCTACAGATACGCAGTATTTT
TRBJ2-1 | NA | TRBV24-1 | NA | CATSDSGTANNEQFF | TGTGCCACCAGTGATTCCGGGACGGCCAACAATGAGCAGTTCTTC
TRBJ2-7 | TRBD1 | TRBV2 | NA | CASASDRDRAYEQYF | TGTGCCAGCGCGTCAGACCGGGACAGGGCGTACGAGCAGTACTTC
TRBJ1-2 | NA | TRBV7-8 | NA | CASSPTGGGYGYTF | TGTGCCAGCAGCCCGACGGGGGGTGGCTATGGCTACACCTTC
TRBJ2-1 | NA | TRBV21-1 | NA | CASSKAVEQFF | TGTGCCAGCAGCAAAGCCGTTGAGCAGTTCTTC
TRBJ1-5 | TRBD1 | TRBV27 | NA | CASRLRGQSDQPQHF | TGTGCCAGCAGGCTCAGGGGGCAGTCGGATCAGCCCCAGCATTTT
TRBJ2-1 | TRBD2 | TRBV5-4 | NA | CASSLRGGGASNEQFF | TGTGCCAGCAGCTTGCGAGGCGGGGGGGCCTCAAATGAGCAGTTCTTC
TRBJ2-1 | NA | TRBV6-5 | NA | CASSYSGVSYNEQFF | TGTGCCAGCAGTTACTCAGGGGTCTCCTACAATGAGCAGTTCTTC
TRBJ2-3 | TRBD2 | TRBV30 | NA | CAWSILAGSTDTQYF | TGTGCCTGGAGTATCTTAGCGGGTAGCACAGATACGCAGTATTTT
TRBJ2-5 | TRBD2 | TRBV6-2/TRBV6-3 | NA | CASSYSAGVGSETQYF | TGTGCCAGCAGTTACTCAGCGGGGGTTGGGTCGGAGACCCAGTACTTC
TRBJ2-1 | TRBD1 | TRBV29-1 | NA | CSVIQGDSYNEQFF | TGCAGCGTGATACAGGGGGACTCCTACAATGAGCAGTTCTTC
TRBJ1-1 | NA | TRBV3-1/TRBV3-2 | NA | CASSQGAGGEAFF | TGTGCCAGCAGCCAAGGGGCGGGGGGTGAAGCTTTCTTT
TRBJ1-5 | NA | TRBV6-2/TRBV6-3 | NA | CASSYVVGEGGNQPQHF | TGTGCCAGCAGTTACGTCGTGGGGGAGGGGGGCAATCAGCCCCAGCATTTT